This section outlines one TCR beta chain sequence together with its context. As yet, its antigen is unknown. Sequencing libraries made from TCR beta cDNA carried unique molecular identifiers. The T cell input of roughly 0.95 to 10 million gave about 500,000 cDNA molecules. From the PCR reads, TCRdb called clonotypes with MiXCR, one entry per CDR3 protein. The table records a few hundred thousand distinct CDR3 sequences, 34% of them present only once. The data are from a study of post-analysis software for immune sequencing data. Study summary: Relapsing-remitting, secondary progressive and progressive-relapsing forms made up the multiple sclerosis disease courses.

General study findings and limits: Relative to controls, patients with multiple sclerosis showed significantly lower normalized Chao1 diversity. Controls showed lower frequencies than patients for roughly five TRBV segments, and TRBV5-6, TRBV5-1 and TRBV20-1 were among these. The authors found that F measure strongly co-clustered same-batch samples.

The CDR3 has 12 residues. From germline, CDR1 is SGHKS and CDR2 YYEKEE (reference sequence). Deletions cut 5 bases from V and 2 bases from J, with 6 bases between. The specimen sequenced was blood. The chain carries TRBV5-5 and TRBJ2-3; D is ambiguous. The receptor's source is a girl aged 2 to 17 with multiple sclerosis. Written as DNA, the CDR3 is TGTGCCAGCAGTCGGCACACAGATACGCAGTATTTT. It specifies CASSRHTDTQYF.